This entry lists 24 T cell receptor beta chains sequenced from one sample in a study of blood T cells in healthy people across ages. Next came a second PCR, run for about 6 to 12 cycles, which used a sample-barcoded 5' primer along with a J-beta primer mix. TCRdb reanalysed the 5' RACE reads using MiXCR and keeps one entry per CDR3 protein. In the table there are fewer than 2,000,000 distinct CDR3 sequences, around 42% of which are singletons. Sample: blood. These receptor sequences come from a human donor in good health.

J is TRBJ2-1 and V is TRBV7-2; 7 bases agree with TRBD1. The CDR3 is made up of 16 amino acids. Germline values: CDR1 SGHTA, CDR2 FQGNSA. The junction had 9 bases not matched to a gene; V was cut back by 7 bases and J by 0 bases. As DNA, the CDR3 is TGTGCCAGCAACTCAAGGGGGCCGGTCTCCTACAATGAGCAGTTCTTC. Translation gives CASNSRGPVSYNEQFF.

The chain carries TRBV6-6 and TRBJ2-5; TRBD2 matches 9 bases. CDR3 length equals 17 residues. The trim removed 0 bases at V and 11 bases at J, leaving 16 bases unmatched. Germline V gene data show CDR1 as MNHNY and CDR2 as SVGAGI (reference sequence). Here the CDR3 DNA reads TGTGCCAGCAGTTACTCGGCCCTAGCGGGAAACCACAATGAGCAGTACTTC. It encodes CASSYSALAGNHNEQYF.

This clonotype was observed a few times. V gene TRBV7-9 combines with J gene TRBJ2-3; 9 bases fit TRBD2. This CDR3 has 16 residues. Germline CDR1 is SEHNR and CDR2 is FQNEAQ (reference sequence). V was clipped by 7 bases and J by 0 bases; unmatched bases: 8. CDR3 region: CASTSPSGESTDTQYF. The DNA of the CDR3 is TGTGCCAGCACCTCTCCTAGCGGGGAGAGCACAGATACGCAGTATTTT.

This clonotype came up once. The genes are TRBV19 and TRBJ1-5; D not certain. The CDR3 loop spans 14 amino acids. Germline CDR1 and CDR2: LNHDA and SQIVND (reference sequence). Trimming stripped 3 bases from V and 2 bases from J, with 8 bases between. The CDR3 DNA follows: TGTGCCAGTAGTATTAGGGATCGCAATCAGCCCCAGCATTTT. The encoded protein is CASSIRDRNQPQHF.

The genes are TRBV5-1 and TRBJ1-4, with a tentative D call TRBD1 (6 bases). The CDR3 is 14 residues long. Germline V gives CDR1 SGHRS, CDR2 YFSETQ. Trimming took off 0 bases at V and 8 bases at J, with 11 bases between the two ends. The CDR3 DNA follows: TGCGCCAGCAGCTTGGCACAGGGATGGGAAAAACTGTTTTTT. Its translation: CASSLAQGWEKLFF. The full variable domain, completed using reference TRBV5-1 and TRBJ1-4, is KAGVTQTPRYLIKTRGQQVTLSCSPISGHRSVSWYQQTPGQGLQFLFEYFSETQRNKGNFPGRFSGRQFSNSRSEMNVSTLELGDSALYLCASSLAQGWEKLFFGSGTQLSVL.

The chain combines TRBV2 with TRBJ1-3; the D gene is possibly TRBD1 (5 bases). CDR1 and CDR2 from the germline V gene are SNHLY and FYNNEI. The CDR3 sequence is 12 residues long. V dropped 6 bases and J dropped 7 bases, with 10 bases sitting between them. The CDR3 DNA reads as TGTGCCAGCAGGGGGACGGCCAACACCATATATTTT. Its translation is CASRGTANTIYF.

The table lists this clonotype with a few counts. The rearrangement links TRBV20-1 to TRBJ2-5; TRBD2 matches 8 bases. The CDR3 covers 13 residues. V was pared by 6 bases and J by 0 bases, with 3 bases of the junction left unmatched. Germline values: CDR1 DFQATT, CDR2 SNEGSKA (reference sequence). The CDR3 loop is CSAPGRDQETQYF. DNA for the CDR3: TGCAGTGCCCCCGGGAGGGACCAAGAGACCCAGTACTTC.

Concerning this clonotype: A much larger clone lies a single base off, so this may be a read error. The chain has TRBV7-2 and TRBJ2-4; D ambiguous. The last part of the DNA fits TRBJ2-7 better; the J call may be wrong. CDR1 and CDR2 from the germline V gene are SGHTA and FQGNSA. The CDR3 consists of 13 residues. The CDR3 DNA follows: TGTACCAGCAGCTTAGCTGTGTCAGTCGAGCAGTACTTC. Translating gives CTSSLAVSVEQYF.

This clonotype was seen many times. The rearrangement joins TRBV5-6 to TRBJ2-7; D remains unclear. Germline CDR1 and CDR2: SGHDT and YYEEEE. V was trimmed by 0 bases and J by 2 bases, leaving 9 bases between them. The length of the CDR3 is 14 residues. CDR3 in DNA: TGTGCCAGCAGCTTGGCTAGGGTCCCCTACGAGCAGTACTTC. Translated, it gives CASSLARVPYEQYF.

About this clonotype: A junction boundary mismatches the germline segment, possibly from a read error. The chain has TRBV6-4 and TRBJ2-3; 8 bases are a match to TRBD2. This CDR3 comprises 18 residues. CDR1 MRHNA and CDR2 SNTAGT come from the germline V gene. The CDR3 DNA reads as TGCGCCAGCAGTGACCCTACCGACGGGGGGGCCTCCACAGATACGCAGTATTTT. It yields the protein CASSDPTDGGASTDTQYF.

This clonotype was found a few times. The chain carries TRBV21-1 and TRBJ2-3; the table's TRBD2 call for D was not verified on the DNA. TRBV21-1 is reported as a pseudogene. This CDR3 has 16 amino acids. Here the CDR3 DNA reads TGTGCCAGCAGCAAAGATCGGCTAGCGGATGCAGATACGCAGTATTTT. Its translation: CASSKDRLADADTQYF.

This clonotype was counted many times. This chain joins TRBV12-5 and TRBJ2-3; 11 bases are a match to TRBD1. V was pared by 1 base and J by 9 bases, with 9 bases of the junction left unmatched. The CDR3 extends over 16 amino acids. Germline CDR1 is LGHNT and CDR2 is FRNRAP. CDR3 amino acids: CASGLGTGGGRKTQYF. Here the CDR3 DNA reads TGTGCTAGTGGTTTGGGGACAGGGGGCGGAAGGAAGACGCAGTATTTT. The full variable domain, rest sourced from reference TRBV12-5 and TRBJ2-3, is DARVTQTPRHKVTEMGQEVTMRCQPILGHNTVFWYRQTMMQGLELLAYFRNRAPLDDSGMPKDRFSAEMPDATLATLKIQPSEPRDSAVYFCASGLGTGGGRKTQYFGPGTRLTVL.

CDR3 coding DNA: TGTGCCAGCAGCTCTTACAGTTCAGAAGCTTTCTTT. This gives the protein CASSSYSSEAFF. This chain connects TRBV13 to TRBJ1-1; no definite D call. The CDR3 is 12 residues long. Germline values: CDR1 PRHDT, CDR2 FYEKMQ (reference sequence). With 4 bases removed from V and 8 bases from J, the gap between germline ends came to 11 bases.

The chain has TRBV3-1 and TRBJ2-7, with TRBD1 matching 7 bases. The germline CDR1 and CDR2 sequences are LGHDT and YNNKEL (reference sequence). V trimming: 5 bases; J trimming: 2 bases; junction bases outside the gene matches: 6. The CDR3 covers 14 residues. Here the CDR3 reads CASSYKGAPYEQYF. CDR3 sequence (DNA): TGTGCCAGCAGCTACAAGGGGGCCCCCTACGAGCAGTACTTC.

The chain is built from TRBV5-1 and TRBJ2-7, with 8 bases fitting TRBD1. The CDR3 sequence is 14 residues long. Germline CDR1 SGHRS, CDR2 YFSETQ. J was trimmed by 4 bases and V by 5 bases; bases with no gene match: 8. This CDR3 reads CASRPDRDRYEQYF. DNA of the CDR3: TGCGCCAGCAGACCGGACAGGGATCGGTACGAGCAGTACTTC.

The chain uses TRBV6-1 and TRBJ2-3; D call uncertain. Germline-derived CDR1 and CDR2 are MNHNS and SASEGT. The CDR3 is 13 amino acids. Deletions cut 8 bases from V and 2 bases from J, with 11 bases between. This CDR3 reads CASERRPTDTQYF. The DNA for the CDR3 is TGTGCCAGCGAACGGAGACCCACAGATACGCAGTATTTT.

About this clonotype itself: At one end, the junction sequence differs from germline, possibly due to a read error. The chain uses TRBV20-1 and TRBJ1-2; TRBD1 agrees at 8 bases. This CDR3 is 13 amino acids long. Per the germline V gene, CDR1 is DFQATT and CDR2 is SNEGSKA (reference sequence). The CDR3 sequence is CNAWTGRDYGYTF. The CDR3 DNA reads TGCAATGCTTGGACAGGGAGGGACTATGGCTACACCTTC.

This chain joins TRBV20-1 and TRBJ2-2, with D perhaps being TRBD1 or TRBD2 (7 bases each). V lost 4 bases, J lost 6 bases, and 18 bases lay in between. CDR3 length: 15 residues. Germline lookup yields CDR1 DFQATT and CDR2 SNEGSKA (reference sequence). Here the CDR3 DNA reads TGCAGTGCTAAAGCGGGACAGTACTTTCCCGGGGAGCTGTTTTTT. Translation: CSAKAGQYFPGELFF.

The chain carries TRBV28 and TRBJ1-2, with 9 bases fitting TRBD1. The CDR3 is made up of 16 amino acids. Germline loops: CDR1 MDHEN, CDR2 SYDVKM. V trimming: 5 bases; J trimming: 2 bases; junction bases outside the gene matches: 9. The CDR3, as DNA: TGTGCCAGCAGTGGGACAGGGCAAACTCCGAACTATGGCTACACCTTC. Protein: CASSGTGQTPNYGYTF.

The chain recombines TRBV4-1 with TRBJ1-5; no reliable D call. CDR3 length: 14 amino acids. The germline V gene has CDR1 MGHRA and CDR2 YSYEKL. V dropped 8 bases and J dropped 3 bases, with 14 bases sitting between them. The CDR3 DNA follows: TGCGCCAGCGGGCTCCCGCCCCCCAATCAGCCCCAGCATTTT. This codes for CASGLPPPNQPQHF.

The chain carries TRBV11-2 and TRBJ2-2; a weak D match, TRBD1 (5 bases). The CDR3 runs to 14 residues. Between the trimmed V and J ends, which lost 3 bases and 6 bases, there was a span of 11 bases. Germline V gene sequence: CDR1 SGHAT, CDR2 FQNNGV. The CDR3 sequence: CASSFQGGAGELFF. The DNA for the CDR3 is TGTGCCAGCAGCTTTCAGGGTGGCGCCGGGGAGCTGTTTTTT.

The V call is TRBV5-1, the J call TRBJ2-3, with D maybe TRBD1 (5 bases). The length of the CDR3 is 15 residues. Trimming took 0 bases from V and 2 from J, leaving 10 bases between them. Germline lookup yields CDR1 SGHRS and CDR2 YFSETQ. The CDR3 bases are TGCGCCAGCAGCTTGGAGGGGCTAACCACAGATACGCAGTATTTT. Protein sequence: CASSLEGLTTDTQYF.

The chain couples TRBV7-2 to TRBJ2-5, with 7 bases that match TRBD1. The CDR3 consists of 13 residues. V lost 1 base and J lost 13; bases outside the gene matches: 9. CDR1 SGHTA and CDR2 FQGNSA come from the germline V gene. For the CDR3, the DNA is TGTGCCAGCAGCTTAGACAGGGGAAGGGAGCGGTACTTC. Protein: CASSLDRGRERYF.

The rearrangement joins TRBV7-3 to TRBJ1-1; D ambiguous. The germline V gene has CDR1 SGHTA and CDR2 FQGTGA. There are 13 residues in the CDR3. The ends were cut back, 1 base at V and 6 bases at J, with 9 bases in the middle. CDR3 region: CASSLIEGSEAFF. As DNA, the CDR3 is TGTGCCAGCAGCTTAATAGAGGGTTCTGAAGCTTTCTTT.